This T cell receptor beta chain was recorded in a study of blood T cell repertoires in COVID-19. The CDR3 runs to 15 residues. The germline gives CDR1 SGHTA, CDR2 FQGNSA. V gave up 5 bases and J gave up 7 bases; unmatched junction bases: 6. Libraries were prepared by immunoSEQ multiplex PCR; TCRdb keeps only in-frame clonotypes and omits some of them. Among some 330,000 clones listed, around 86% were seen once. Two consecutive negative NP/OP PCR tests, clearance, or resolved symptoms defined Cohort 3 recovery. The sample taken for sequencing was PBMCs or T cells enriched from blood (not recorded which). The chain uses TRBV7-2 and TRBJ2-1, with 12 bases aligning to TRBD2. This clonotype was sampled from a man aged 25-45 years who had recovered from COVID-19. The CDR3 DNA reads TGTGCCAGCAGCACACTAGCGGGGGGAGGAAATGAGCAGTTCTTC. Translation gives CASSTLAGGGNEQFF.